Sequencing of this T cell receptor beta chain was carried out in a study of blood T cell repertoires in COVID-19. Germline V lookup: CDR1 GTSNPN, CDR2 SVGIG (reference sequence). The V end lost 4 bases, the J end lost 7 bases, and 10 bases lay between the germline ends. This CDR3 is built from 12 residues. Repertoires were generated with immunoSEQ multiplex PCR, while TCRdb's copy carries only in-frame clones and drops some. Of 350,000 or so clones listed, 85% to 90% are singletons. The participants were between about 18 and 90 years old and came from under 25 US areas. The study assigned cohorts using participant-reported clinical history. Participants in the exposed group had met a COVID-19 case in the 2 weeks before joining the study.

The chain combines TRBV30 with TRBJ1-4, with no clear D. This clonotype originated in a woman aged 25 to 45 who had been exposed to COVID-19. The specimen sequenced was PBMCs or T cells enriched from blood (not recorded which). CDR3 in DNA: TGTGCCTGGACAGAGACAAGTGAAAAACTGTTTTTT. Its protein product is CAWTETSEKLFF. Looking up the rest from reference TRBV30 and TRBJ1-4 gives the full variable domain: SQTIHQWPATLVQPVGSPLSLECTVEGTSNPNLYWYRQAAGRGLQLLFYSVGIGQISSEVPQNLSASRPQDRQFILSSKKLLLSDSGFYLCAWTETSEKLFFGSGTQLSVL.